Following are 10 T cell receptor beta chains from one sample sequenced in a study of cytomegalovirus exposure and HLA in healthy donors. In the PCR, 60 Vbeta and 13 Jbeta primers were used. Sequenced by immunoSEQ multiplex PCR; TCRdb stores in-frame clones only, minus some. This sample's table reports 60,000 to 70,000 clones. The source material was PBMCs. All receptors derive from a boy between 10 and 17 years old in good health and CMV-seronegative.

V is TRBV27 and J is TRBJ2-1; 12 bases are shared with TRBD2. Germline V gene sequence: CDR1 MNHEY, CDR2 SMNVEV (reference sequence). V lost 0 bases to trimming and J lost 12 bases; unmatched junction nucleotides: 6. The CDR3 length is 15 residues. The DNA of the CDR3 is TGTGCCAGCAGTTTATCGACTAGCGGGAGTTTCGGGCAGTTCTTC. Amino acids: CASSLSTSGSFGQFF.

The J gene is TRBJ1-2, the V gene TRBV2, with D possibly matching TRBD1 (5 bases). The length of the CDR3 is 14 residues. Germline V CDR1 and CDR2: SNHLY, FYNNEI. Trimming removed 1 base at V and 4 bases at J, with 10 bases between. The CDR3 DNA follows: TGTGCCAGCAGTGAAGATTGGGGCTCCTATGGCTACACCTTC. This encodes CASSEDWGSYGYTF.

The V call is TRBV4-3, the J call TRBJ2-1, with TRBD2 matching 9 bases. Germline CDR1 and CDR2: LGHNA and YSLEER. The CDR3 has 16 residues. V lost 5 bases and J lost 5; bases outside the gene matches: 10. CDR3 loop: CASSYGETSGNNEQFF. The DNA of the CDR3 is TGCGCCAGCAGCTATGGTGAGACTAGCGGAAACAATGAGCAGTTCTTC.

The rearrangement uses TRBV5-4 and TRBJ2-1; D unresolved. The germline CDR1 and CDR2 sequences are SGHNT and YYREEE (reference sequence). The CDR3 loop spans 16 amino acids. With 4 bases removed from V and 0 bases from J, the gap between germline ends came to 14 bases. CDR3 nucleotide sequence: TGTGCCAGCAGCCAAGCACAGAGAAACTCCTACAATGAGCAGTTCTTC. Protein: CASSQAQRNSYNEQFF.

The chain recombines TRBV19 with TRBJ2-7; the D gene is possibly TRBD2 (6 bases). Germline V gene sequence: CDR1 LNHDA, CDR2 SQIVND (reference sequence). The CDR3 contains 16 residues. The V gene lost 5 bases and the J gene lost 2 bases, with 19 bases spanning the gap. Here the CDR3 DNA reads TGTGCCAGTAGTCACGGCATGGGGGGAAGCGCCTACGAGCAGTACTTC. This translates into CASSHGMGGSAYEQYF. Combining the CDR3 with reference TRBV19 and TRBJ2-7 gives the whole variable domain DGGITQSPKYLFRKEGQNVTLSCEQNLNHDAMYWYRQDPGQGLRLIYYSQIVNDFQKGDIAEGYSVSREKKESFPLTVTSAQKNPTAFYLCASSHGMGGSAYEQYFGPGTRLTVT.

V is TRBV11-1 and J is TRBJ2-1, with a tentative D call TRBD2 (6 bases). V dropped 0 bases and J dropped 6 bases, with 15 bases sitting between them. Germline V gene data show CDR1 as SGHAT and CDR2 as FQDESV (reference sequence). This CDR3 spans 16 amino acids. CDR3 residues: CASSLARDSPGNEQFF. CDR3 in DNA: TGTGCCAGCAGCTTAGCACGGGACTCCCCCGGCAATGAGCAGTTCTTC.

This rearrangement joins TRBV10-3 to TRBJ1-1; perhaps TRBD1 as D (5 bases). Trimming removed 2 bases at V and 8 bases at J, with 15 bases between. The CDR3 spans 14 residues. Per germline, CDR1 ENHRY and CDR2 SYGVKD. The CDR3 protein is CAISEATDFREAFF. The DNA of the CDR3 is TGTGCCATCAGTGAGGCGACAGATTTTAGAGAAGCTTTCTTT.

The chain combines TRBV7-2 with TRBJ2-3, with TRBD2 as a possible D gene (5 bases). This CDR3 region has 12 residues. Germline V gene data show CDR1 as SGHTA and CDR2 as FQGNSA. V lost 4 bases, J lost 7 bases, and 9 bases lay in between. CDR3 loop: CASSWTDNTQYF. In nucleotides, the CDR3 is TGTGCCAGCAGCTGGACTGACAATACGCAGTATTTT. The full variable domain, completed using reference TRBV7-2 and TRBJ2-3, is GAGVSQSPSNKVTEKGKDVELRCDPISGHTALYWYRQSLGQGLEFLIYFQGNSAPDKSGLPSDRFSAERTGGSVSTLTIQRTQQEDSAVYLCASSWTDNTQYFGPGTRLTVL.

The V gene is TRBV5-1, the J gene TRBJ2-7; 14 nucleotides agree with TRBD2. The CDR3 covers 14 residues. V dropped 4 bases and J dropped 6; count of bases not matched to a gene: 3. Germline CDR1 and CDR2: SGHRS and YFSETQ. In nucleotides, the CDR3 is TGCGCCAGCAGCGGGACTAGCGGGGGCTCCGAGCAGTACTTC. Amino acids: CASSGTSGGSEQYF.

This chain uses TRBV2 with TRBJ2-7, with D tentatively TRBD1 (6 bases). CDR3 length: 14 amino acids. The germline CDR1 and CDR2 sequences are SNHLY and FYNNEI. Trimming removed 6 bases from V and 5 bases from J, with 17 bases in between. For the CDR3, the DNA is TGTGCCAGCAGGGGCAGACAGGTGGTAAACGAGCAGTACTTC. Translating gives CASRGRQVVNEQYF.